These 14 T cell receptor beta chains came from one sample sequenced in a study of T cell changes during pregnancy in multiple sclerosis. Only in-frame clones appear in the TCRdb table, and some are missing; sequencing was by immunoSEQ multiplex PCR. Here the sample spans approximately 99,000 clones, 90% being singletons. Sequences were derived from peripheral blood, sampled in the second trimester of pregnancy. These TCRs come from a female donor in good health, enrolled as a control in a pregnancy study.

The V and J genes are TRBV10-3 and TRBJ1-1; weak D call: TRBD1 (5 bases). V was pared by 6 bases and J by 0 bases, with 8 bases between. The germline gives CDR1 ENHRY, CDR2 SYGVKD. The CDR3 has 13 residues. The DNA for the CDR3 is TGTGCCATCAGAGCGACAGTGAACACTGAAGCTTTCTTT. Protein: CAIRATVNTEAFF.

DNA of the CDR3: TGCGCCAGCAGCCGTCGGACTAGCGGGGACACAGATACGCAGTATTTT. This codes for CASSRRTSGDTDTQYF. This rearrangement joins TRBV4-1 to TRBJ2-3; the match to TRBD2 covers 12 bases. Trimming removed 4 bases from V and 2 bases from J; junction bases left unmatched: 4. CDR1 and CDR2 (germline): MGHRA, YSYEKL. The CDR3 loop spans 16 amino acids.

V usage is TRBV19 and J usage is TRBJ2-1; 10 bases agree with TRBD1. V lost 6 bases and J lost 5; bases outside the gene matches: 7. The germline CDR1 and CDR2 sequences are LNHDA and SQIVND (reference sequence). This CDR3 has 15 amino acids. The CDR3 DNA reads as TGTGCCAGTAGCCGGGACAGGGGCGGCGACAATGAGCAGTTCTTC. Residues: CASSRDRGGDNEQFF.

CDR3 DNA: TGTGCCAGCAGATTGGACAGGTCCGGCGGGGAGCTGTTTTTT. It specifies CASRLDRSGGELFF. The J gene is TRBJ2-2, the V gene TRBV6-5; 7 bases match TRBD1. Germline values: CDR1 MNHEY, CDR2 SVGAGI. The CDR3 consists of 14 residues. J was trimmed by 7 bases and V by 6 bases; bases with no gene match: 8.

The V and J genes are TRBV6-4 and TRBJ2-2, with D possibly matching TRBD1 (5 bases). Germline V gene sequence: CDR1 MRHNA, CDR2 SNTAGT. This CDR3 has 14 amino acids. V gave up 5 bases and J gave up 2 bases, with 9 bases separating them. CDR3 sequence: CASSLTDNTGELFF. The CDR3 region has the DNA TGTGCCAGCAGTTTGACAGATAACACCGGGGAGCTGTTTTTT.

This rearrangement joins TRBV5-1 to TRBJ2-7; 8 nucleotides match TRBD1. J gave up 0 bases and V 0 bases, and 5 bases lay outside the gene matches. The length of the CDR3 is 16 residues. Germline V gene data show CDR1 as SGHRS and CDR2 as YFSETQ. The CDR3 reads CASSLVAGGYSYEQYF. CDR3 DNA: TGCGCCAGCAGCTTGGTAGCAGGGGGCTACTCCTACGAGCAGTACTTC.

The rearrangement uses TRBV9 and TRBJ2-2; 13 bases fit TRBD2. This CDR3 comprises 18 residues. Germline values: CDR1 SGDLS, CDR2 YYNGEE. The junction had 10 bases not matched to a gene; V was cut back by 4 bases and J by 4 bases. This CDR3 is CASSPGLAGVGGTGELFF. As DNA, the CDR3 is TGTGCCAGCAGCCCTGGACTAGCGGGAGTAGGGGGCACCGGGGAGCTGTTTTTT.

This sequence joins TRBV25-1 and TRBJ1-2; 9 bases line up with TRBD1. The CDR3 sequence is 17 residues long. Germline-derived CDR1 and CDR2 are MGHDK and SYGVNS. V lost 4 bases and J lost 4; bases outside the gene matches: 13. CDR3 coding DNA: TGTGCCAGCAGTGTGGGGACAGGGACCTCCCGAGGCTATGGCTACACCTTC. Translated: CASSVGTGTSRGYGYTF.

The chain combines TRBV6-1 with TRBJ2-3; D perhaps matches TRBD2 (5 bases). The CDR3 sequence is 13 residues long. Germline loops: CDR1 MNHNS, CDR2 SASEGT. Trimming cost V 6 bases and J 4 bases, with 11 bases left between them. The CDR3 protein is CASRAREADTQYF. The CDR3 DNA sequence: TGTGCCAGCAGGGCTCGGGAAGCAGATACGCAGTATTTT.

The chain is built from TRBV28 and TRBJ2-3, with D perhaps TRBD2 (5 bases). Trimming removed 5 bases from V and 5 bases from J, with 14 bases in between. This CDR3 is 14 amino acids long. Per germline, CDR1 MDHEN and CDR2 SYDVKM. The CDR3 nucleotides are TGTGCCAGCAGTCCCAAACCCGAGGGAGATACGCAGTATTTT. Protein sequence: CASSPKPEGDTQYF.

The V and J genes are TRBV19 and TRBJ1-5, with D hard to call. CDR3 size: 13 residues. Germline loops: CDR1 LNHDA, CDR2 SQIVND (reference sequence). V was cut by 3 bases and J by 7 bases, with 10 bases left in between. In DNA, the CDR3 is TGTGCCAGTAGTATGAACGGGAGACAGCCCCAGCATTTT. This encodes CASSMNGRQPQHF.

This clone showed up just a few times. The J gene is TRBJ1-6, the V gene TRBV15, with unresolved D. Germline-derived CDR1 and CDR2 are LNHNV and YYDKDF (reference sequence). V was pared by 0 bases and J by 13 bases, with 7 bases between. The CDR3 runs to 12 residues. The CDR3 loop is CATSREPGPLHF. The CDR3 DNA is TGTGCCACCAGCAGAGAACCAGGTCCCCTCCACTTT.

This clone was seen once. This chain connects TRBV7-2 to TRBJ1-2; D gene uncertain. Germline CDR1 reads SGHTA; CDR2 reads FQGNSA. Trimming removed 5 bases from V and 7 bases from J, with 17 bases in between. CDR3 length equals 14 residues. In DNA form, the CDR3 reads TGTGCCAGCAGCCGAAACAGCGGGTTCTCTGGCTACACCTTC. It yields the protein CASSRNSGFSGYTF. Variable domain in full (rest from reference TRBV7-2 and TRBJ1-2): GAGVSQSPSNKVTEKGKDVELRCDPISGHTALYWYRQSLGQGLEFLIYFQGNSAPDKSGLPSDRFSAERTGGSVSTLTIQRTQQEDSAVYLCASSRNSGFSGYTFGSGTRLTVV.

The chain carries TRBV6-1 and TRBJ1-2, with 7 bases identical to TRBD1. The V gene end was trimmed by 7 bases and the J gene end by 4 bases; junction bases not matched to a gene: 6. The CDR3 extends over 13 amino acids. Germline assignment: CDR1 MNHNS and CDR2 SASEGT. The CDR3 loop is CASTVWTGYGYTF. CDR3 coding DNA: TGTGCCAGCACTGTGTGGACAGGCTATGGCTACACCTTC.